The sequence of this T cell receptor (beta chain) was determined in a study of beta chain features in type 1 diabetes. Every donor provided one heparinised blood draw, which averaged approximately 120 mL. Sorting with CD45RO/CCR7/CD25/CD127/CD95/CD27 yielded naive, central memory, regulatory and stem-like memory CD4+ cells. Per germline, CDR1 MNHEY and CDR2 SMNVEV (reference sequence). Between the trimmed V and J ends, which lost 6 bases and 6 bases, there was a span of 20 bases. This CDR3 is built from 15 residues. The entirety of the isolated RNA underwent reverse transcription, so expressed TCRB transcripts were sequenced. Reads from naive, central memory and regulatory T cell samples averaged approximately 3.4 million. Sequenced by immunoSEQ multiplex PCR; TCRdb stores in-frame clones only, minus some. The table records 150,000 or so clones, 7% to 10% of them present only once. This clone came up many times. Its antigen remains unidentified.

General study results and limits: Patients' naive, central memory and regulatory TCRB repertoires appeared more alike than those of healthy donors.

The gene calls are TRBV27 and TRBJ1-2; D is possibly TRBD1 (5 bases). The sequencing sample was made of central memory CD4+ T cells from blood. The TCR was taken from a man between 18 and 35 years old in good health. For the CDR3, the DNA is TGTGCCAGCAGCCTCCTCTCCGGGGGATTCGATGGCTACACCTTC. Translation gives CASSLLSGGFDGYTF.